This T cell receptor (beta chain) stems from a study of blood T cell repertoires in COVID-19. Study-wide background: The cDNA or gDNA used as material had been derived from T cells, B-cell-depleted T cells, or PBMCs.

CDR1 MNHNS and CDR2 SASEGT come from the germline V gene. Trimming removed 1 base from V and 6 bases from J, with 19 bases in between. There are 17 residues in the CDR3. Sequenced by immunoSEQ multiplex PCR; TCRdb stores in-frame clones only, minus some. The table shows 50,000 or so clones, with more than 85% occurring only once. Sequences were obtained from peripheral blood. The receptor was isolated from a woman of 80 years or more with acute or convalescent COVID-19. This chain joins TRBV6-1 and TRBJ1-5; tentatively, D is TRBD1 (5 bases). CDR3 DNA: TGTGCCAGCAGTGAAGTGGCCGGGGGTGGATGGGGTCAGCCCCAGCATTTT. Translation: CASSEVAGGGWGQPQHF.